Below, 22 T cell receptor beta chains from the same sample are listed, as sequenced in a study of T cells in Graves' hyperthyroidism and ophthalmopathy. The investigators amplified TCR beta CDR3 regions from RNA transcripts. Researchers ran a first-round RT-PCR on the TCR CDR3 using the HTBI primer set. TCRdb reprocessed the multiplex PCR reads via MiXCR and lists one record per CDR3 protein. The repertoire consists of 650,000 to 750,000 distinct CDR3 sequences, with 12% to 15% occurring once and the leading ten covering 10%. Sample: blood. These receptors were collected from a woman aged 18-29 years with Graves' hyperthyroidism.

This clonotype was observed at least ten times. V and J are TRBV6-1 and TRBJ2-2; a weak D match, TRBD1 (6 bases). Germline assignment: CDR1 MNHNS and CDR2 SASEGT. The CDR3 is 13 amino acids. V was cut by 7 bases and J by 5 bases, with 11 bases left in between. CDR3 nucleotide sequence: TGTGCCAGCAACAGGGTTTCAACCGGGGAGCTGTTTTTT. Translated: CASNRVSTGELFF.

This clonotype was seen a handful of times. The genes are TRBV6-2 or TRBV6-3 and TRBJ2-6; a weak D match, TRBD1 (5 bases). Looked up from germline, CDR1 is MNHEY and CDR2 is SVGEGT. Trimming cost V 6 bases and J 0 bases, with 18 bases left between them. This CDR3 has 18 amino acids. The CDR3 bases are TGTGCCAGCAGCGTGACAGTTCTGACGACCTCTGGGGCCAACGTCCTGACTTTC. Its translation is CASSVTVLTTSGANVLTF.

This clonotype was observed many times. V gene TRBV6-6 combines with J gene TRBJ2-5; possibly TRBD1 for D (6 bases). Germline V gene data show CDR1 as MNHNY and CDR2 as SVGAGI (reference sequence). The CDR3 has 18 amino acids. V dropped 0 bases and J dropped 1 base, with 18 bases sitting between them. CDR3: CASSYSLSGQPIQETQYF. CDR3 in DNA: TGTGCCAGCAGTTACTCCCTGAGCGGACAGCCGATCCAAGAGACCCAGTACTTC.

The chain carries TRBV19 and TRBJ1-5, with unresolved D. The germline CDR1 and CDR2 sequences are LNHDA and SQIVND (reference sequence). The CDR3 is 15 residues long. V dropped 4 bases and J dropped 3 bases, with 13 bases sitting between them. Written as DNA, the CDR3 is TGTGCCAGTAGTACCTCACTGACTGTCAATCAGCCCCAGCATTTT. It translates to CASSTSLTVNQPQHF.

This clonotype was recorded many times. The rearrangement uses TRBV27 and TRBJ2-1, with D possibly matching TRBD1 (6 bases). CDR1 and CDR2 (germline): MNHEY, SMNVEV (reference sequence). The CDR3 length is 14 residues. The germline V and J ends were trimmed by 6 bases and 6 bases, with 15 bases remaining between them. For the CDR3, the DNA is TGTGCCAGCAGGGACAGCTCTTTAGGCAATGAGCAGTTCTTC. It translates to CASRDSSLGNEQFF.

This clonotype was counted a few times. V gene TRBV25-1 combines with J gene TRBJ2-1; TRBD2 aligns across 16 bases. Trimming took 3 bases from V and 5 from J; bases not matched to a gene: 1. The CDR3 sequence is 16 residues long. The germline V gene encodes CDR1 MGHDK and CDR2 SYGVNS. The CDR3 sequence is CASSEGTSGRDNEQFF. The CDR3, as DNA: TGTGCCAGCAGTGAGGGGACTAGCGGGAGGGACAATGAGCAGTTCTTC.

This clonotype has ten or more counts. The chain links TRBV4-1 to TRBJ1-4; D remains ambiguous. Per germline, CDR1 MGHRA and CDR2 YSYEKL. V shed 0 bases and J shed 5 bases, with 13 bases lying between them. The CDR3 has 16 amino acids. The CDR3 loop is CASSQDFGPTNEKLFF. CDR3 bases: TGCGCCAGCAGCCAAGATTTCGGGCCTACGAATGAAAAACTGTTTTTT.

This chain joins TRBV29-1 and TRBJ2-2, with D possibly being TRBD1 (7 bases). CDR1 and CDR2 from the germline V gene are SQVTM and ANQGSEA. Trimming left V 4 bases short and J 0 bases short, with 12 bases between. The CDR3 has 15 residues. CDR3: CSVGTGEANTGELFF. The CDR3 DNA sequence: TGCAGCGTTGGAACAGGGGAGGCGAACACCGGGGAGCTGTTTTTT.

The sample holds one count of this clonotype. CDR3 bases: TGTGCCAGCAGCCGGGCCAGGGGGCTGAGCGAGCAGTACTTC. Its protein product is CASSRARGLSEQYF. This chain links TRBV28 with TRBJ2-7; 8 nucleotides match TRBD1. CDR3 length equals 14 residues. Per the germline V gene, CDR1 is MDHEN and CDR2 is SYDVKM. The trim removed 6 bases at V and 6 bases at J, leaving 10 bases unmatched. The complete variable domain, with remaining parts taken from reference TRBV28 and TRBJ2-7, reads DVKVTQSSRYLVKRTGEKVFLECVQDMDHENMFWYRQDPGLGLRLIYFSYDVKMKEKGDIPEGYSVSREKKERFSLILESASTNQTSMYLCASSRARGLSEQYFGPGTRLTVT.

V gene TRBV6-1 combines with J gene TRBJ2-1, with D tentatively TRBD1 (5 bases). Germline values: CDR1 MNHNS, CDR2 SASEGT. Trimming pared 4 bases from V and 5 bases from J, leaving 18 bases between. The CDR3 runs to 16 residues. The CDR3 bases are TGTGCCAGCAGTGCTTCGGTAGGGGCAGCCGACAATGAGCAGTTCTTC. Protein: CASSASVGAADNEQFF.

The chain joins TRBV4-1 to TRBJ1-2, with TRBD1 identical over 7 bases. V gave up 1 base and J gave up 6 bases; unmatched junction bases: 5. This CDR3 contains 14 residues. Germline values: CDR1 MGHRA, CDR2 YSYEKL. The CDR3 here is CASSQGGQKNGYTF. As DNA, the CDR3 is TGCGCCAGCAGCCAAGGGGGACAGAAAAATGGCTACACCTTC.

This clonotype has ten or more counts. V is TRBV7-2 and J is TRBJ2-7, with D unclear. V was pared by 4 bases and J by 3 bases, with 7 bases between. This CDR3 has 12 residues. Germline CDR1 is SGHTA and CDR2 is FQGNSA. CDR3 nucleotides: TGTGCCAGCAGCTCCCCCTACTACGAGCAGTACTTC. It codes for CASSSPYYEQYF.

This clonotype has ten or more counts. The genes are TRBV27 and TRBJ2-1, with D perhaps TRBD1 (7 bases). Per the germline V gene, CDR1 is MNHEY and CDR2 is SMNVEV (reference sequence). V was trimmed by 2 bases and J by 7 bases, leaving 12 bases between them. The CDR3 loop spans 14 amino acids. Here the CDR3 DNA reads TGTGCCAGCAGTTTACAGGGGGAGGCTAATGAGCAGTTCTTC. Translated: CASSLQGEANEQFF.

The rearrangement joins TRBV6-1 to TRBJ1-6; TRBD1 matches 7 bases. V gave up 6 bases and J gave up 7 bases; unmatched junction bases: 9. The CDR3 consists of 15 residues. Germline V lookup: CDR1 MNHNS, CDR2 SASEGT. The CDR3 protein is CASSRGTEQNSPLHF. The CDR3 region has the DNA TGTGCCAGCAGCCGGGGGACAGAGCAAAATTCACCCCTCCACTTT.

The genes are TRBV2 and TRBJ2-1; 14 bases are a match to TRBD2. The CDR3 runs to 13 residues. V lost 10 bases, J lost 9 bases, and 5 bases stayed unmatched. Germline loops: CDR1 SNHLY, CDR2 FYNNEI. Here the CDR3 DNA reads TGTGCCAAGACTAGCGGGAGGGGGGGTGAGCAGTTCTTC. Amino acid sequence: CAKTSGRGGEQFF.

In this sample, this clonotype turned up a few times. CDR3 protein: CATSRDLAARPIEAFF. The CDR3 region has the DNA TGTGCCACCAGCAGAGATCTAGCAGCAAGGCCAATTGAAGCTTTCTTT. The genes are TRBV15 and TRBJ1-1; D gene uncertain. CDR3 size: 16 residues. Germline-derived CDR1 and CDR2 are LNHNV and YYDKDF (reference sequence). Trimming shortened V by 0 bases and J by 7 bases, and 18 bases separated the two germline ends.

With regard to this clonotype: A much larger clonotype is one base distant, so this may be a read error. The chain links TRBV11-2 to TRBJ2-7; 8 bases agree with TRBD2. CDR1 is SGHAT and CDR2 is FQNNGV in the germline V gene. CDR3 length: 12 residues. After removal of 1 base from V and 12 bases from J, the junction contained 5 bases not matched to a gene. The CDR3 region is CASSLGVAGRYF. DNA of the CDR3: TGTGCCAGCAGCTTAGGAGTAGCGGGGCGGTACTTC.

This clonotype was detected ten times or more. The chain uses TRBV27 and TRBJ2-1; D is perhaps TRBD1 (8 bases). Germline CDR1 is MNHEY and CDR2 is SMNVEV (reference sequence). Between the trimmed V and J ends, which lost 6 bases and 2 bases, there was a span of 11 bases. The CDR3 sequence is 14 residues long. The DNA of the CDR3 is TGTGCCAGCAGACAGGGGGGGGCCTACAATGAGCAGTTCTTC. This codes for CASRQGGAYNEQFF.

This clonotype has ten or more counts. DNA for the CDR3: TGTGCCTGGACGAGGGACGGGAGTGCTGAGCAGTACTTC. Protein product: CAWTRDGSAEQYF. The chain employs TRBV30 and TRBJ2-7; D may be TRBD2 (6 bases). The length of the CDR3 is 13 residues. Germline loops: CDR1 GTSNPN, CDR2 SVGIG (reference sequence). Trimming stripped 4 bases from V and 7 bases from J, with 17 bases between.

This clonotype occurred many times. The chain joins TRBV28 to TRBJ2-1; D unresolved. Trimming shortened V by 6 bases and J by 4 bases, and 25 bases separated the two germline ends. The CDR3 covers 18 residues. Germline lookup yields CDR1 MDHEN and CDR2 SYDVKM. CDR3 loop: CASSRISLISPLYNEQFF. In DNA, the CDR3 is TGTGCCAGCAGCCGCATTTCCCTTATCAGCCCCCTGTACAATGAGCAGTTCTTC.

This chain uses TRBV7-9 with TRBJ1-2; D is unclear. The CDR3 is made up of 15 amino acids. Germline V gives CDR1 SEHNR, CDR2 FQNEAQ (reference sequence). The germline V and J ends were trimmed by 1 base and 7 bases, with 16 bases remaining between them. CDR3 residues: CASSLGQWSEAGYTF. The CDR3 coding sequence is TGTGCCAGCAGCTTAGGGCAGTGGTCGGAGGCTGGCTACACCTTC.

This clonotype was seen a handful of times. The CDR3 DNA reads TGTGCCAGCAGTCCGAACTTACTTGAGACCCAGTACTTC. As protein: CASSPNLLETQYF. The rearrangement joins TRBV6-1 to TRBJ2-5; D remains unclear. CDR3 length: 13 amino acids. Germline CDR1 MNHNS, CDR2 SASEGT. Deletions cut 5 bases from V and 5 bases from J, with 12 bases between.